The rows below give T cell receptor beta chains drawn from one sample of a study of blood T cell repertoires in COVID-19. Generated by immunoSEQ multiplex PCR, the TCRdb table keeps only in-frame clones and is missing some. Here the sample spans approximately 200,000 clones, 80% to 90% being singletons. Sequencing was carried out using peripheral blood. The receptors derive from a woman older than 75 with COVID-19, enrolled during active disease. The CDR3 runs from the conserved cysteine through the conserved F or W. The D gene is left open where the match is weak. Not every row has a clone size; where given, it reads once, few, many or a size class.

>TRBV10-3|once|TRBJ2-7|.
TGTGCCATCGGCAGCTCCTACGAGCAGTACTTC
CAIGSSYEQYF
>TRBV4-2|.|TRBJ2-7|TRBD2
TGTGCCAGCAGCGATAGCGGGAGAGGGTTTGGGGAGCAGTACTTC
CASSDSGRGFGEQYF
>TRBV27|.|TRBJ2-5|TRBD2
TGTGCCAGCAGTTTTGCTCGGGGGGGGGTCCCAGAGACCCAGTACTTC
CASSFARGGVPETQYF
>TRBV18|once|TRBJ2-7|.
TGTGCCAGCTCACCTCAGGGGGGAGGCGAGCAGTACTTC
CASSPQGGGEQYF
>TRBV11-3|.|TRBJ2-1|.
TGTGCCAGCAGCTTTAGGGGCCTACCATACAATGAGCAGTTCTTC
CASSFRGLPYNEQFF
>TRBV19|.|TRBJ2-3|.
TGTGCCAGTAGAGATAAACTTAGTGTTGATACGCAGTATTTT
CASRDKLSVDTQYF
>TRBV7-6|.|TRBJ2-2|.
TGTGCCAGCAGCCAATTCATTTTAGGATCGGAGCGGGAGCTGTTTTTT
CASSQFILGSERELFF
>TRBV7-2|.|TRBJ2-7|TRBD1
TGTGCCAGCAGCTTACGACAGGGGGAGATATACGAGCAGTACTTC
CASSLRQGEIYEQYF
>TRBV12-3/TRBV12-4|.|TRBJ2-2|.
TGTGCCAGCAGGCCAGGGCCCGGGGAGCTGTTTTTT
CASRPGPGELFF
>TRBV28|.|TRBJ2-1|TRBD2
TGTGCCAGCAGTCTCAGACTAGCGGGAGGTCTTGAGCAGTTCTTC
CASSLRLAGGLEQFF
>TRBV7-2|.|TRBJ2-1|TRBD2
TGTGCCAGCAGCTCGGCTAGCGGGGGGTACAATGAGCAGTTCTTC
CASSSASGGYNEQFF
>TRBV29-1|once|TRBJ1-1|.
TGCAGCGTTTCGCGGGCCTCGAACACTGAAGCTTTCTTT
CSVSRASNTEAFF
>TRBV5-1|.|TRBJ1-1|.
TGCGCCAGCAGCTTGTCGGGCAGGGAGGGAGCTGAAGCTTTCTTT
CASSLSGREGAEAFF
>TRBV7-9|.|TRBJ2-7|.
TGTGCCAGCAGCTTAGGTCCGGTTTACGAGCAGTACTTC
CASSLGPVYEQYF
>TRBV28|few|TRBJ2-3|TRBD2
TGTGCCAGCAGTTGGACTAGCGGGACAGATACGCAGTATTTT
CASSWTSGTDTQYF
>TRBV6-5|.|TRBJ2-7|.
TGTGCCAGCAGTTACTCGCCTGAGACCTACGAGCAGTACTTC
CASSYSPETYEQYF
>TRBV14|.|TRBJ2-1|TRBD2
TGTGCCAGCAGCCAAGATGAAATGGTAGCGGGAGAGAACAATGAGCAGTTCTTC
CASSQDEMVAGENNEQFF
>TRBV2|.|TRBJ1-3|.
TGTGCCAGCAGTCGGGTAGCCCCGGTGGACACCATATATTTT
CASSRVAPVDTIYF
>TRBV18|.|TRBJ1-2|.
TGTGCCAGCTCACCATGGGGAGTTGGCTATGGCTACACCTTC
CASSPWGVGYGYTF
>TRBV9|.|TRBJ2-5|TRBD1
TGTGCCAGCAGCGCCGGTAAATCTCCCGGGACAGGGGATCGAGAGACCCAGTACTTC
CASSAGKSPGTGDRETQYF
>TRBV5-1|.|TRBJ1-2|TRBD1
TGCGCCAGCAGGAGACAGGGCTATGGCTACACCTTC
CASRRQGYGYTF
>TRBV7-8|few|TRBJ1-1|.
TGTGCCAGCAGCCTAGGACAGACTCTGAACACTGAAGCTTTCTTT
CASSLGQTLNTEAFF
>TRBV29-1|.|TRBJ1-2|.
TGCAGCGGAGGCGGCGGCAGATCTAACTATGGCTACACCTTC
CSGGGGRSNYGYTF
>TRBV5-1|.|TRBJ2-3|.
TGCGCCAGCAGCTCCAGGACTCCAAGCACAGATACGCAGTATTTT
CASSSRTPSTDTQYF
>TRBV19|.|TRBJ1-3|.
TGTGCCAGTAGTATAGATAGAGGGCAGGCAACTGGAAACACCATATATTTT
CASSIDRGQATGNTIYF
>TRBV11-2|few|TRBJ1-2|TRBD1
TGTGCCAGCAGCTTAGTTTCAGGGGGCAAAAAAAACCCCTGGGGCTACACCTTC
CASSLVSGGKKNPWGYTF
>TRBV5-4|.|TRBJ2-6|.
TGTGCCAGCAGCCGAGGGGGTACGAGCTCTGGGGCCAACGTCCTGACTTTC
CASSRGGTSSGANVLTF
>TRBV19|.|TRBJ1-3|.
TGTGCCAGTAGTATGTCTCGGGGTTTAGGAAACACCATATATTTT
CASSMSRGLGNTIYF
>TRBV5-1|.|TRBJ2-3|.
TGCGCCAGCAGCTACGGAAGACAGGGCACAGATACGCAGTATTTT
CASSYGRQGTDTQYF
>TRBV30|.|TRBJ2-5|TRBD2
TGTGCCTGGAGTGTAGGCCTCCTAGCGGGGGGCGAGATCGAGACCCAGTACTTC
CAWSVGLLAGGEIETQYF
>TRBV5-1|.|TRBJ2-1|TRBD2
TGCGCCAGCAGCAAGTCATTGACTAGCGGGTCCTACAATGAGCAGTTCTTC
CASSKSLTSGSYNEQFF
>TRBV25-1|once|TRBJ2-7|TRBD2
TGTGCCAGCAGTGCGGCGGGAGCTTCCTACGAGCAGTACTTC
CASSAAGASYEQYF
>TRBV4-3|.|TRBJ2-2|.
TGCGCCAGCAGCCAAGGAATCGACAGGACCGGGGAGCTGTTTTTT
CASSQGIDRTGELFF
>TRBV5-8|.|TRBJ2-5|.
TGTGCCAGCAGCTTGGACAGGGCGACGGAGACCCAGTACTTC
CASSLDRATETQYF
>TRBV5-8|.|TRBJ1-4|TRBD1
TGTGCCAGCAGCTTGGGGGCACAGGGGGCAAATGAAAAACTGTTTTTT
CASSLGAQGANEKLFF
>TRBV6-5|.|TRBJ2-3|TRBD1
TGTGCCTCCGGACAGGGAGGATTGGGGCAGTATTTT
CASGQGGLGQYF
>TRBV2|.|TRBJ2-5|TRBD1
TGTGCCAGCAGTTATGACAGGGGGCGCAGGGAGACCCAGTACTTC
CASSYDRGRRETQYF
>TRBV28|.|TRBJ1-4|.
TGTGCCAGCAGGTCCTCTGATGAAAAACTGTTTTTT
CASRSSDEKLFF
>TRBV5-1|.|TRBJ1-2|.
TGCGCCAGCAGCTTGGCAGGGGCCCATGGCTACACCTTC
CASSLAGAHGYTF
>TRBV6-5|.|TRBJ1-2|.
TGTGCCAGCAGGCTACACCTTGGGACTGCTTATGGCTACACCTTC
CASRLHLGTAYGYTF
>TRBV6-5|.|TRBJ1-2|.
TGTGCCAGCAGTTACTTTAAAACACATGGCTACACCTTC
CASSYFKTHGYTF
>TRBV19|.|TRBJ1-2|TRBD1
TGTGCCAGTAGTACGACAGGGTTTGGTGGCTACACCTTC
CASSTTGFGGYTF
>TRBV10-3|.|TRBJ2-5|TRBD2
TGTGCCATCAGTGAGATGGGACTAGCGGGGGGGCTTCGGAAGACCCAGTACTTC
CAISEMGLAGGLRKTQYF
>TRBV5-4|few|TRBJ1-2|.
TGTGCCAGCAGCTCCATTTATGGCTACACCTTC
CASSSIYGYTF
>TRBV11-2|.|TRBJ2-3|TRBD2
TGTGCCAGCAGCTTCCCTCTAGCGGGGGGGCCGGATACGCAGTATTTT
CASSFPLAGGPDTQYF
>TRBV6-2/TRBV6-3|.|TRBJ2-7|.
TGTGCCAGCAGTGCCTCCGGGACAACTTACGAGCAGTACTTC
CASSASGTTYEQYF
>TRBV4-3|.|TRBJ1-1|TRBD1
TGCGCCAGCAGCCACATGGACAGGCCGAACACTGAAGCTTTCTTT
CASSHMDRPNTEAFF
>TRBV2|.|TRBJ1-1|.
TGTGCCAGCAGTTCCCGGACAACGAACACTGAAGCTTTCTTT
CASSSRTTNTEAFF
>TRBV25-1|.|TRBJ1-2|.
TGTGCCAGCAGTGAATGGCGGGAAGGTGACTATGGCTACACCTTC
CASSEWREGDYGYTF
>TRBV4-2|.|TRBJ1-2|.
TGTGCCAGCAGCCAAGGACAGAGCTATGGCTACACCTTC
CASSQGQSYGYTF
>TRBV7-9|few|TRBJ2-3|TRBD1
TGTGCCAGCGCGGGTTTTTTAGGGACAGGGGGCGGAGATACGCAGTATTTT
CASAGFLGTGGGDTQYF
>TRBV2|many|TRBJ2-5|.
TGTGCCAGCAGTGAGGGCTTTCGGACCCAGTACTTC
CASSEGFRTQYF
>TRBV16|.|TRBJ2-7|.
TGTGCCAGCAGCCAAGCCCAGGGACATCCTTGGGAGCAGTACTTC
CASSQAQGHPWEQYF
>TRBV9|.|TRBJ2-1|.
TGTGCCAGCAGCGTAGCCCAGAGGGCTGAGCAGTTCTTC
CASSVAQRAEQFF
>TRBV19|few|TRBJ1-1|TRBD1
TGTGCCACAGAACAGGGGGCAGGGTACACTGAAGCTTTCTTT
CATEQGAGYTEAFF